This TCR beta chain was profiled in a study of T cells in Graves' hyperthyroidism and ophthalmopathy. This clonotype has more than one count but fewer than ten. Its antigen is as yet unknown. Study-wide points: Blood shared most expanded thyroid clonotypes above 0.001. A 13 V-J model separated ophthalmopathy from stable hyperthyroidism.

Germline V CDR1 and CDR2: MNHNS, SASEGT. The V end lost 3 bases, the J end lost 6 bases, and 9 bases lay between the germline ends. The length of the CDR3 is 14 residues. Diagnostic assessment was based on clinical symptoms, serum thyroxine and TRAb, thyroid ultrasound and orbital computed tomography. Each 10 ml fresh peripheral blood draw supplied the PBMCs. TCR beta CDR3 region amplification was performed from RNA transcripts. An initial round of RT-PCR targeting the TCR CDR3 relied on the HTBI primer set. Using its own MiXCR run on the multiplex PCR reads, TCRdb lists one record per CDR3 protein. The repertoire consists of about 600,000 distinct CDR3 sequences, with about a sixth occurring once and the leading ten covering under 3.5%.

The chain combines TRBV6-1 with TRBJ1-6; perhaps TRBD1 as D (6 bases). This TCR derives from a woman aged 40 to 50 with Graves' ophthalmopathy. The sample consisted of blood. Written as DNA, the CDR3 is TGTGCCAGCAGTGACAGGGGAAGTAATTCACCCCTCCACTTT. It codes for CASSDRGSNSPLHF.